This entry lists 17 T cell receptor beta chains sequenced from one sample in a study of blood T cell repertoires in COVID-19. The assay was immunoSEQ multiplex PCR, and TCRdb's table has in-frame clones only and misses some. Of about 120,000 clones listed, 84% are singletons. Material: peripheral blood. All receptors derive from a middle-aged woman with acute or convalescent COVID-19.

The chain uses TRBV27 and TRBJ2-3; TRBD2 agrees at 7 bases. CDR3 length: 14 residues. The germline CDR1 and CDR2 sequences are MNHEY and SMNVEV (reference sequence). V gave up 5 bases and J gave up 4 bases; unmatched junction bases: 6. The CDR3, as DNA: TGTGCCAGCAGTCCCTCACTAGCGCCAGATACGCAGTATTTT. Protein product: CASSPSLAPDTQYF.

This clone was seen a few times. This chain uses TRBV10-3 with TRBJ1-2; D might be TRBD1 (6 bases). With 1 base removed from V and 3 bases from J, the gap between germline ends came to 15 bases. This CDR3 region has 16 residues. Germline CDR1 reads ENHRY; CDR2 reads SYGVKD. This CDR3 is CAISEFRQGIDYGYTF. Here the CDR3 DNA reads TGTGCCATCAGTGAGTTCCGGCAGGGGATAGACTATGGCTACACCTTC.

The chain employs TRBV18 and TRBJ2-1; possibly TRBD1 for D (6 bases). Between the trimmed V and J ends, which lost 3 bases and 4 bases, there was a span of 13 bases. CDR3 length: 15 residues. Germline values: CDR1 KGHSH, CDR2 LQKENI. CDR3: CASSPPGTRYNEQFF. CDR3 sequence (DNA): TGTGCCAGCTCACCTCCCGGGACAAGATACAATGAGCAGTTCTTC.

This chain connects TRBV7-8 to TRBJ1-5; possibly TRBD1 for D (5 bases). This CDR3 has 17 residues. With 0 bases removed from V and 5 bases from J, the gap between germline ends came to 17 bases. CDR1 and CDR2 from the germline V gene are SGHVS and FQNEAQ. CDR3 loop: CASSLAETRKGYQPQHF. The DNA of the CDR3 is TGTGCCAGCAGCTTAGCTGAGACTAGGAAGGGGTATCAGCCCCAGCATTTT.

This sequence joins TRBV6-2 or TRBV6-3 and TRBJ2-2; D is unresolved. The ends were cut back, 3 bases at V and 2 bases at J, with 19 bases in the middle. This CDR3 has 18 amino acids. Germline V gene lookup returns CDR1 MNHEY and CDR2 SVGEGT. As DNA, the CDR3 is TGTGCCAGCAGTTATATGAGAGCTGCATCCCTAAACACCGGGGAGCTGTTTTTT. Translated, it gives CASSYMRAASLNTGELFF.

This chain connects TRBV7-9 to TRBJ1-2; 8 positions match TRBD1. V lost 5 bases, J lost 2 bases, and 4 bases stayed unmatched. This CDR3 comprises 14 residues. Germline values: CDR1 SEHNR, CDR2 FQNEAQ (reference sequence). The CDR3 coding sequence is TGTGCCAGCAGCCTCCGGGACAGGAACTATGGCTACACCTTC. It encodes CASSLRDRNYGYTF.

J is TRBJ2-7 and V is TRBV2; 8 nucleotides match TRBD1. Germline V gene data show CDR1 as SNHLY and CDR2 as FYNNEI. The CDR3 totals 15 residues. J lost 2 bases, V lost 5 bases, and 8 bases had no gene match. The CDR3 region is CASSPLGQGTYEQYF. The CDR3 coding sequence is TGTGCCAGCAGTCCCCTAGGACAGGGAACCTACGAGCAGTACTTC.

The CDR3 DNA is TGTGCCACCACAAAACCAGGGTCGGTCACTGAAGCTTTCTTT. Translated, it gives CATTKPGSVTEAFF. The J gene is TRBJ1-1, the V gene TRBV28; tentative D call: TRBD1 (5 bases). CDR1 is MDHEN and CDR2 is SYDVKM in the germline V gene. V lost 10 bases and J lost 4, with 19 bases in between. This CDR3 has 14 amino acids. Supplemented by reference TRBV28 and TRBJ1-1, the full variable domain reads DVKVTQSSRYLVKRTGEKVFLECVQDMDHENMFWYRQDPGLGLRLIYFSYDVKMKEKGDIPEGYSVSREKKERFSLILESASTNQTSMYLCATTKPGSVTEAFFGQGTRLTVV.

The rearrangement uses TRBV4-2 and TRBJ1-2; 11 nucleotides align to TRBD1. The length of the CDR3 is 16 residues. V shed 4 bases, J shed 6 bases, and the junction held 10 bases outside the gene matches. Germline loops: CDR1 LGHNA, CDR2 YNFKEQ. The CDR3 loop is CASSPISGQGADGYTF. The CDR3 DNA reads TGTGCCAGCAGCCCGATCTCTGGACAGGGGGCGGATGGCTACACCTTC.

This clone was found once. V gene TRBV30 combines with J gene TRBJ2-7; 9 bases are shared with TRBD2. Germline CDR1 is GTSNPN and CDR2 is SVGIG (reference sequence). CDR3 length equals 16 residues. V shed 0 bases and J 2 bases; nucleotides not matched to a gene: 8. CDR3 region: CAWSVALAGETYEQYF. CDR3 DNA sequence: TGTGCCTGGAGTGTAGCGTTAGCGGGGGAGACCTACGAGCAGTACTTC.

This clone was counted a few times. This chain joins TRBV29-1 and TRBJ1-4, with no clear D. V lost 0 bases and J 3 bases, leaving 11 bases between the germline ends. The CDR3 length is 15 residues. The germline CDR1 and CDR2 sequences are SQVTM and ANQGSEA. CDR3 coding DNA: TGCAGCGTTGAAGATGGGGAGTCGGCTAATGAAAAACTGTTTTTT. Translating gives CSVEDGESANEKLFF.

This clone is a singleton in its sample. The V and J genes are TRBV24-1 and TRBJ1-6; TRBD1 might be the D (5 bases). Germline CDR1 and CDR2: KGHDR and SFDVKD. V gave up 1 base and J gave up 7 bases, with 16 bases separating them. CDR3 length: 17 residues. The CDR3 sequence: CATSDFKGVGGNSPLHF. The CDR3 DNA sequence: TGTGCCACCAGTGATTTTAAGGGAGTCGGGGGAAATTCACCCCTCCACTTT.

The chain recombines TRBV18 with TRBJ2-7; 7 nucleotides align to TRBD1. Germline CDR1 is KGHSH and CDR2 is LQKENI. After removal of 5 bases from V and 6 bases from J, the junction contained 7 bases not matched to a gene. This CDR3 has 13 residues. The chain's CDR3 is CASSSAAGGEQYF. DNA for the CDR3: TGTGCCAGCTCATCGGCAGCAGGGGGCGAGCAGTACTTC. Drawing the rest from reference TRBV18 and TRBJ2-7, the complete variable domain is NAGVMQNPRHLVRRRGQEARLRCSPMKGHSHVYWYRQLPEEGLKFMVYLQKENIIDESGMPKERFSAEFPKEGPSILRIQQVVRGDSAAYFCASSSAAGGEQYFGPGTRLTVT.

The V and J genes are TRBV18 and TRBJ1-1, with D perhaps TRBD1 (6 bases). The CDR3 consists of 15 residues. V was clipped by 1 base and J by 0 bases, with 9 bases between them. The germline gives CDR1 KGHSH, CDR2 LQKENI. In nucleotides, the CDR3 is TGTGCCAGCTCACCACTACAGGGAATGAACACTGAAGCTTTCTTT. It is translated as CASSPLQGMNTEAFF.

V usage is TRBV9 and J usage is TRBJ1-6; 7 nucleotides match TRBD1. This CDR3 is 16 amino acids long. V lost 0 bases to trimming and J lost 7 bases; unmatched junction nucleotides: 7. Germline assignment: CDR1 SGDLS and CDR2 YYNGEE. The CDR3 DNA follows: TGTGCCAGCAGCGTAGCTACGGGACAGCGCAATTCACCCCTCCACTTT. Its protein is CASSVATGQRNSPLHF. The variable domain in full, completed from reference TRBV9 and TRBJ1-6, reads DSGVTQTPKHLITATGQRVTLRCSPRSGDLSVYWYQQSLDQGLQFLIQYYNGEERAKGNILERFSAQQFPDLHSELNLSSLELGDSALYFCASSVATGQRNSPLHFGNGTRLTVT.

The rearrangement links TRBV7-3 to TRBJ2-5; TRBD2 matches 10 bases. V gave up 5 bases and J gave up 2 bases; unmatched junction bases: 5. The CDR3 has 15 amino acids. CDR1 is SGHTA and CDR2 is FQGTGA in the germline V gene. CDR3: CASSPVAGGQETQYF. The DNA for the CDR3 is TGTGCCAGCAGCCCAGTAGCGGGGGGACAAGAGACCCAGTACTTC.

This clone turned up a few times. The rearrangement uses TRBV23-1 and TRBJ1-6; D is unclear. TRBV23-1 belongs to the ORF category, with a function that is uncertain. Trimming took 1 base from V and 7 from J, leaving 11 bases between them. The CDR3 has 15 amino acids. CDR3 sequence (DNA): TGCGCCAGCAGTCAATTCGGGATCTTAAATTCACCCCTCCACTTT. Its protein product is CASSQFGILNSPLHF.